One and the same sample provided the 5 T cell receptor beta chains below, sequenced in a study of blood T cell repertoires in COVID-19. Repertoires were generated with immunoSEQ multiplex PCR, while TCRdb's copy carries only in-frame clones and drops some. This sample has more than 200,000 clones, with around 90% found just once. Sequencing was performed on PBMCs or T cells enriched from blood (not recorded which). The receptors were sampled from a woman aged 50 to 60 who had recovered from COVID-19.

The chain is built from TRBV7-2 and TRBJ2-7; 12 bases are a match to TRBD2. V trimming: 7 bases; J trimming: 4 bases; junction bases outside the gene matches: 8. The germline CDR1 and CDR2 sequences are SGHTA and FQGNSA. CDR3 length: 15 amino acids. CDR3 bases: TGTGCCAGCAACCAACTAGCGGGAGGTTTATACGAGCAGTACTTC. It codes for CASNQLAGGLYEQYF.

This clone was seen a single time. The chain combines TRBV5-1 with TRBJ2-3, with D possibly being TRBD1 (5 bases). V lost 4 bases, J lost 6 bases, and 15 bases lay in between. Germline loops: CDR1 SGHRS, CDR2 YFSETQ. This CDR3 contains 14 residues. The CDR3 DNA reads as TGCGCCAGCAGCCACGACAGACCTGGGGATACGCAGTATTTT. It yields the protein CASSHDRPGDTQYF.

In this sample, this clone turned up once. The rearrangement links TRBV14 to TRBJ1-4, with a weak D call TRBD1 (6 bases). Trimming removed 3 bases from V and 8 bases from J, with 16 bases in between. The CDR3 has 15 amino acids. CDR1 and CDR2 from the germline V gene are SGHDN and FVKESK. CDR3 nucleotide sequence: TGTGCCAGCAGCCACGCCGGGGACACGAAGGAAAAACTGTTTTTT. Residues: CASSHAGDTKEKLFF.

The chain recombines TRBV9 with TRBJ1-1; the match to TRBD1 covers 12 bases. The CDR3 consists of 15 residues. The germline CDR1 and CDR2 sequences are SGDLS and YYNGEE. Trimming removed 6 bases from V and 3 bases from J; junction bases left unmatched: 6. CDR3 residues: CASTPGQGADTEAFF. The CDR3 bases are TGTGCCAGCACCCCGGGACAGGGGGCAGACACTGAAGCTTTCTTT. Combining the CDR3 with reference TRBV9 and TRBJ1-1 gives the whole variable domain DSGVTQTPKHLITATGQRVTLRCSPRSGDLSVYWYQQSLDQGLQFLIQYYNGEERAKGNILERFSAQQFPDLHSELNLSSLELGDSALYFCASTPGQGADTEAFFGQGTRLTVV.

V gene TRBV5-1 combines with J gene TRBJ2-5, with a possible D match to TRBD1 (6 bases). Looked up from germline, CDR1 is SGHRS and CDR2 is YFSETQ. V lost 2 bases and J 2 bases, leaving 10 bases between the germline ends. CDR3 size: 14 residues. As DNA, the CDR3 is TGCGCCAGCAGCTTACGGACAGATCAAGAGACCCAGTACTTC. Amino acid sequence: CASSLRTDQETQYF.